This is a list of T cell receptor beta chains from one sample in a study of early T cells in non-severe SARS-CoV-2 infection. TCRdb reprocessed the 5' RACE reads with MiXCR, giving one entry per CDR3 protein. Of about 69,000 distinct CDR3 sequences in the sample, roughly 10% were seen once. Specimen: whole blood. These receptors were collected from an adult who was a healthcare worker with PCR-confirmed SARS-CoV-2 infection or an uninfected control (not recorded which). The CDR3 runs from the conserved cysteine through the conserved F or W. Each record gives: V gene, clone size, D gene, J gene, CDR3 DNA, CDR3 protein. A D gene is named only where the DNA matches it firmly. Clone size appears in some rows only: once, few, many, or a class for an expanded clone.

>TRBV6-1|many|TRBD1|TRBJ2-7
TGTGCCAGCCAATCCCTTGACAGGGGGCCCCACGAGCAGTACTTC
CASQSLDRGPHEQYF
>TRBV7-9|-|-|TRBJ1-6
TGTGCCAGCAGCTTCCAGGGCCGCAATTCACCCCTCCACTTT
CASSFQGRNSPLHF
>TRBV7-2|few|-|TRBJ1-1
TGTGCCAGCAGCTTGGGCAGGGCGAACACTGAAGCTTTCTTT
CASSLGRANTEAFF
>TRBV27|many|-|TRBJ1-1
TGTGCCAGCAGTTTTCGGGACGGCCGAGAAGCTTTCTTT
CASSFRDGREAFF
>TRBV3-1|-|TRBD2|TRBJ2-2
TGTGCCAGCAGCCAAGAGCCCCTTAGCGGGGCCACCGGGGAGCTGTTTTTT
CASSQEPLSGATGELFF
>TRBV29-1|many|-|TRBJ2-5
TGCAGCGTTGTGCCCAGCGCGGAGACCCAGTACTTC
CSVVPSAETQYF
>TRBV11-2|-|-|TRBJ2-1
TGTGCCAGCAGCTCCACAGGGTCCAATGAGCAGTTCTTC
CASSSTGSNEQFF
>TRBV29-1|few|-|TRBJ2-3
TGCAGCGCCCAATGGAATGCATATACGCAGTATTTT
CSAQWNAYTQYF
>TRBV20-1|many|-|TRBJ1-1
TGCAGTGCTAGAGCGGGGGGAGGAGGGACTGAAGCTTTCTTT
CSARAGGGGTEAFF
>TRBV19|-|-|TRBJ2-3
TGTGCCAGTAGTATCTGGGCGGAGGTGGCAGATACGCAGTATTTT
CASSIWAEVADTQYF
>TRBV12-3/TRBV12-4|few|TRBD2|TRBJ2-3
TGTGCCAGCAGTTTGAGGCCTAGCGGGGATAGAGATACGCAGTATTTT
CASSLRPSGDRDTQYF
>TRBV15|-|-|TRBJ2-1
TGTGCCACCAGCAGCGGGGTCTCCTACAATGAGCAGTTCTTC
CATSSGVSYNEQFF
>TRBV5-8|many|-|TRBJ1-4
TGTGCCAGCCTCCCGGAGGGGACTAATGAAAAACTGTTTTTT
CASLPEGTNEKLFF
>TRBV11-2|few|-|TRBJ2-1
TGTGCCAGCAGCGACAACCGGGGCAATGAGCAGTTCTTC
CASSDNRGNEQFF
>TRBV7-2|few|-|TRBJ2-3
TGTGCCGGGAAGGGGGTGACAGATACGCAGTATTTT
CAGKGVTDTQYF
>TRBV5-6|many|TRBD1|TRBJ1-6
TGTGCCAGCAGCTTAGCCGGGACAGGTTATCCACCCCTCCATTTT
CASSLAGTGYPPLHF
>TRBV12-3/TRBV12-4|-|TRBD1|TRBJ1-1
TGTGCCAGCACCGCAGGGGGCATAGCTGAAGCTTTCTTT
CASTAGGIAEAFF
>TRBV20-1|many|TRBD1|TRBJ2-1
TGCAGTGCTGCGGACGTTAATGGGGACAGCTTGCAGCAGTTCTTC
CSAADVNGDSLQQFF
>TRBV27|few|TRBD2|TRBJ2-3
TGTGCCAGCAGACGGGGGGGTACAGATACGCAGTATTTT
CASRRGGTDTQYF
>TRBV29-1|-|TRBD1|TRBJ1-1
TGCAGCGCAAAGACAGGGGCGGACACTGAAGCTTTCTTT
CSAKTGADTEAFF
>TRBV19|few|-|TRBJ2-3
TGTGCCAGTAGTTCAGAGTATACGCAGTATTTT
CASSSEYTQYF
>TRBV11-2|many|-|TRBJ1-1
TGTGCCAGCAGCTTATATGGAGGAGCTTTCTTT
CASSLYGGAFF
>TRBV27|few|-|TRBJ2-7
TGTGCCAGCAGTTTACAGACAGGGACTTCATACGAGCAGTACTTC
CASSLQTGTSYEQYF
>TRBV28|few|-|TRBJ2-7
TGTGCCTGCCGCCAGGAGAGCTCCTACGAGCAGTACTTC
CACRQESSYEQYF
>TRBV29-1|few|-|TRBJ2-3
TGCAGCAGGGCAGGCGACGGAGATACGCAGTATTTT
CSRAGDGDTQYF
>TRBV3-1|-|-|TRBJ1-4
TGTGCCAGCAGCAGACAGTCAACTAATGAAAAACTGTTTTTT
CASSRQSTNEKLFF
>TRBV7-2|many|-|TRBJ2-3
TGTGCCAGCAGCTTAAATCGGGCAGGCGATACGCAGTATTTT
CASSLNRAGDTQYF
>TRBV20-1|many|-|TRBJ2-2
TGCAGTGCTAGCTCTAGCCGCCTATCCAACACCGGGGAGCTGTTTTTT
CSASSSRLSNTGELFF
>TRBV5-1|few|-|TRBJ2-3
TGCGCCAGCAGCGAAGCGCGGAGCACAGATACGCAGTATTTT
CASSEARSTDTQYF
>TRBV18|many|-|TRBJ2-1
TGTGCCAGCTCATCTGGCGAGTACAATGAGCAGTTCTTC
CASSSGEYNEQFF
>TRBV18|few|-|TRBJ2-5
TGTGCCAGCTCACCACCCTACCAAGAGACCCAGTACTTC
CASSPPYQETQYF
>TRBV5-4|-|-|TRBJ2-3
TGTGCCAGCAGCTTGGGAGACTCCAACCCTAGCACAGATACGCAGTATTTT
CASSLGDSNPSTDTQYF
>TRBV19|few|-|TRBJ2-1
TGTGCCAGTAGTTACTCCACCAGACTCAATGAGCAGTTCTTC
CASSYSTRLNEQFF
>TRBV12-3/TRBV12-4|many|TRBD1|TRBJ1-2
TGTGCCAGCAGCCTTGACAGGGACGGCTACACCTTC
CASSLDRDGYTF
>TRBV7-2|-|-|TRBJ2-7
TGTGCCAGCAGCTTAGTGAGGGGCACAGGGGAGCAGTACTTC
CASSLVRGTGEQYF
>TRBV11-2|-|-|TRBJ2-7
TGTGCCAGCAGCAAAGACAGCCGCTTCTCCTACGAGCAGTACTTC
CASSKDSRFSYEQYF
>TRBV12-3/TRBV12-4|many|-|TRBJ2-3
TGTGCCAGCAGTCTTCTCACAGATACGCAGTATTTT
CASSLLTDTQYF
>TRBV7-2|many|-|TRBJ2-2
TGTGCCAGCAGCCCCGGGCCCGGGGAGCTGTTTTTT
CASSPGPGELFF
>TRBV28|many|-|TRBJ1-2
TGTGCCAGCAGTTCAACCGCCGATGGCTATGGCTACACCTTC
CASSSTADGYGYTF
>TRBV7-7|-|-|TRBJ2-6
TGTGCCAGCAGCCCCTGGGAGGCTTCTGGGGCCAACGTCCTGACTTTC
CASSPWEASGANVLTF
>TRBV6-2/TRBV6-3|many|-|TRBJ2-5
TGTGCCAGCAGTTACTGGGGAGGAAAGACCCAGTACTTC
CASSYWGGKTQYF
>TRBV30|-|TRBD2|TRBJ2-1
TGTGCCTGGAGTGTACCCAGCGGGAGCAATGAGCAGTTCTTC
CAWSVPSGSNEQFF
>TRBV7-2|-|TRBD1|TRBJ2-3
TGTGCCAGCAGCGTGGGGACAGACACAGATACGCAGTATTTT
CASSVGTDTDTQYF
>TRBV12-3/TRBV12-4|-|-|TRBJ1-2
TGTGCCAGCAGTCCCGTTCAGGGAACTCGGGGCTACACCTTC
CASSPVQGTRGYTF
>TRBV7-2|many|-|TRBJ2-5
TGTGCCAGCAGCTTGGCGACACCCTTTACGGCCCAGTACTTC
CASSLATPFTAQYF
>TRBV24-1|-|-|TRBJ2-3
TGTGCCACCAGTGATCAGGTCCCAGATACGCAGTATTTT
CATSDQVPDTQYF
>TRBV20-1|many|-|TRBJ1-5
TGCAGTGTCTACTCTGCAAGCCTTGAGCCTACTCAGCCCCAGCATTTT
CSVYSASLEPTQPQHF
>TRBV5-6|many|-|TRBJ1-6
TGTGCCAGCAGCCAGCGGGACCATAATTCACCCCTCCACTTT
CASSQRDHNSPLHF
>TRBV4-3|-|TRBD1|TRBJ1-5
TGCGCCAGCAGCCAGGACAGGGGCAGCAATCAGCCCCAGCATTTT
CASSQDRGSNQPQHF
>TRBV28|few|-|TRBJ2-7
TGTGCCAGCAGCCGGCCACCAGTCGAGCAGTACTTC
CASSRPPVEQYF
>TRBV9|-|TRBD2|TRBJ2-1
TGTGCCAGCAGCGCCCGACTAGCTATCTACAATGAGCAGTTCTTC
CASSARLAIYNEQFF
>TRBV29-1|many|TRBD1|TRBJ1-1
TGCAGCGTTATCCCCGGGACAGAGAACACTGAAGTTTTCTTT
CSVIPGTENTEVFF
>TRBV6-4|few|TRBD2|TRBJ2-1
TGTGCCAGCAGTAGGGAGGCTAGCGGTCTTGGTGAGCAGTTCTTC
CASSREASGLGEQFF
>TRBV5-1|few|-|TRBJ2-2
TGCGCCAGCAGCTCGGGACGGTCCGCGAACACCGGGGAGCTGTTTTTT
CASSSGRSANTGELFF
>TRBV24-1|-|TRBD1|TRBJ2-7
TGTGCCACCAGTGAAGCCGGGACAGGGGTTTCAACCTACGAGCAGTACTTC
CATSEAGTGVSTYEQYF
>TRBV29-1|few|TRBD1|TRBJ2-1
TGCAGCGTTCGACAGGGTCGCAATGAGCAGTTCTTC
CSVRQGRNEQFF
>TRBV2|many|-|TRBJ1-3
TGTGCCAGCAGTGGAGGCAGGGGCAGGCGAAACACCATATATTTT
CASSGGRGRRNTIYF
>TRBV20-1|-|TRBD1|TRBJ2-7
TGCAGTGCTAGTTCGGGACAGGGGGCTGCTAACGAGCAGTACTTC
CSASSGQGAANEQYF
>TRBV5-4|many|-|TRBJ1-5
TGTGCCAGCAGCTTTAGACTTGACACGGGGGTTAATCAGCCCCAGCATTTT
CASSFRLDTGVNQPQHF